Described below is a single T cell receptor (beta chain) sequence and its context. Its antigen is unidentified. TCRdb re-called the 5' RACE reads with MiXCR, one entry per CDR3 protein. The data hold some 690,000 distinct CDR3 sequences, with 21% observed a single time. These data are taken from a study of identical twins. Study findings and constraints: Beta clonotypes that were abundant in cord blood contained fewer insertions, a pattern absent from memory repertoires. Monozygotic twin pairs showed more out-of-frame TCR alpha sharing than models estimated.

CDR3 length equals 14 residues. Trimming took 4 bases from V and 4 from J, leaving 13 bases between them. CDR1 is DFQATT, CDR2 SNEGSKA, per germline (reference sequence). This sample also appeared in a second study, on T cells expressing NK-cell markers.

This clonotype was obtained from a young woman in good health. The sample was PBMCs. This chain joins TRBV20-1 and TRBJ1-4; possible D gene TRBD1, 5 bases. This chain's CDR3 is CSANPGLINEKLFF. The CDR3 coding sequence is TGCAGTGCTAATCCGGGACTGATTAATGAAAAACTGTTTTTT.